This T cell receptor beta chain was retrieved from a study of CD8 T cells in Susac syndrome (dated by TCRdb to about 2019). Broadly, across the study: Whether CD8+ T cell activation and differentiation in Susac syndrome was antigen driven was tested using repertoire sequencing. CD8+ T cell repertoire clonality was compared between some 12 healthy donors, some 14 Susac syndrome patients and around 16 multiple sclerosis patients. Beyond this particular receptor, the publication reports: The number of individuals in the TCR sequencing and HLA analysis was recognized as being relatively small.

In regard to this clonotype: Which antigen it targets is not known. Per-base quality was not reported, and no clone a single base away is much larger than it.

Peripheral blood CD8+ and CD4+ T cells from healthy donors, Susac syndrome patients and multiple sclerosis patients were profiled by high-throughput TCR beta sequencing. The multiple sclerosis controls were treatment-naive patients whose relapsing-remitting disease, either stable or active, fulfilled the revised McDonald criteria. CD8+ TEMRA cells were enriched by FACS, while bulk CD8+ and CD4+ T cells were purified by magnetic negative isolation. Blood was collected in EDTA tubes and processed within 24 hours, with PBMCs isolated through density gradient centrifugation. PBMCs destined for TCR sequencing were cryopreserved in liquid nitrogen and later thawed in a 37 °C water bath. The sorted or isolated CD4+, CD8+ and CD8+ TEMRA cells reached a purity of at least 90%. RNA was extracted with the RNeasy kit and roughly 0.45 to 1 ug was reverse transcribed using random hexamers. The immunoSEQ multiplex PCR assay, which covers 54 Vbeta and 13 Jbeta segments, was used to amplify TCR beta CDR3 regions. To correct PCR amplification bias, a synthetic template baseline was used for both primer optimization and computational correction. Regarding the original processing steps: Reads were annotated to V, D and J genes according to IMGT and were analyzed with immunoSEQ Analyzer, with only productive sequences retained. Clonality was calculated as one minus the Shannon entropy normalized by log2 of the number of productive unique sequences. Public and private clones were assessed among the 100 most prevalent clones of each patient and control. Clones were defined as Susac-specific if absent from the healthy and MS cohorts, from some 1,000 published viral clones and from other ImmuneACCESS disease sequences. TCRdb reanalyzed the raw reads on its own, using fastp at Q25 for trimming and MiXCR for clone calling, and kept in-frame beta chains. Every distinct CDR3 protein forms one entry, paired with its most common genes and DNA. The V and J calls and clone size are TCRdb's, not the authors'. The sample table contains some 120,000 distinct CDR3 sequences; only one count was recorded for around nine tenths of them. The ten largest clones capture about 0.23% of the sample.

The sample consisted of CD8+ T cells from PBMCs. The origin of this receptor is a human donor with multiple sclerosis.

The CDR3 amino acid sequence is: CASSHSPGGAQDTQYF. The sequenced DNA: TGTGCCAGTAGTCATTCGCCGGGAGGGGCCCAAGATACGCAGTATTTT. This chain is built from TRBV19 and TRBJ2-3; TRBD2 lines up with 8 middle nucleotides. V is trimmed back by 5 bases and J by 5 bases, and the junction contains 12 bases that no gene match accounts for. The CDR3 has 16 amino acids, counting the end cysteine and phenylalanine. Only CDR3 DNA remains: 48 bases, in frame from the first base. In the germline V gene (reference sequence), CDR1 corresponds to LNHDA and CDR2 to SQIVND.